This TCR beta chain stems from a study of blood T cell repertoires in COVID-19. V lost 2 bases, J lost 5 bases, and 15 bases lay in between. In germline, CDR1 is LNHNV, CDR2 YYDKDF (reference sequence). CDR3 size: 15 residues. Generated by immunoSEQ multiplex PCR, the TCRdb table keeps only in-frame clones and is missing some. The table shows 100,000 or so clones, with approximately 90% occurring only once. Sequenced input: peripheral blood. The TCR originated in a man aged 55 to 70 with acute or convalescent COVID-19. V gene TRBV15 combines with J gene TRBJ1-1; the D gene is possibly TRBD1 (5 bases). CDR3 nucleotide sequence: TGTGCCACCAGCAGACCCCTGGGAGGGGAGACTGAAGCTTTCTTT. Encoded protein: CATSRPLGGETEAFF.